This TCR beta chain stems from a study of T cells in localized non-small cell lung cancer. This clone turned up a few times. Profiling relied on immunoSEQ multiplex PCR, and the TCRdb table lists in-frame clones only, not all of them. This table holds under 3,000 clones, less than 25% found once. The source material was lung tumor tissue, sampled before any cancer treatment. This TCR was sampled from a woman aged 35 to 70 with stage I lung adenocarcinoma.

The CDR3 region is CASSEYKEDSPLHF. In nucleotides, the CDR3 is TGTGCCAGCAGTGAATATAAGGAGGATTCACCCCTCCACTTT. V is TRBV25-1 and J is TRBJ1-6; D is unclear. This CDR3 is built from 14 residues. The V gene's germline CDR1 is MGHDK and CDR2 SYGVNS. V gave up 0 bases and J gave up 8 bases, with 8 bases separating them.